Listed below are T cell receptor beta chains from one sample, sequenced in a study of blood T cell repertoires in COVID-19. Generated by immunoSEQ multiplex PCR, the TCRdb table keeps only in-frame clones and is missing some. The sample includes a few hundred thousand clones, approximately 83% of them seen just once. The specimen was PBMCs or T cells enriched from blood (not recorded which). The receptors were sampled from a woman between 50 and 59 years old who had recovered from COVID-19. CDR3s leave out the opening cysteine and the closing phenylalanine or tryptophan. Each record gives: V gene, clone size, J gene, CDR3 protein. Clone size is not always given. Where it is, it says once, few, many or a class for expanded clones.

V gene: TRBV19
clone size: few
J gene: TRBJ1-5
CDR3 protein: ASSDGLDMRTAQH

V gene: TRBV27
clone size: .
J gene: TRBJ1-5
CDR3 protein: ASSRSRDRHSNQPQH

V gene: TRBV7-8
clone size: .
J gene: TRBJ1-1
CDR3 protein: ASSLTGGTEAF

V gene: TRBV30
clone size: .
J gene: TRBJ2-7
CDR3 protein: AWSPAVYYEQY

V gene: TRBV28
clone size: many
J gene: TRBJ2-7
CDR3 protein: ASTQAIGREIYEQY

V gene: TRBV4-2
clone size: .
J gene: TRBJ2-2
CDR3 protein: ASSQGGGSTGELF

V gene: TRBV7-2
clone size: .
J gene: TRBJ1-5
CDR3 protein: ASSSRTGGNQPQH

V gene: TRBV27
clone size: .
J gene: TRBJ2-1
CDR3 protein: ASTRGPEQF

V gene: TRBV4-2
clone size: .
J gene: TRBJ2-2
CDR3 protein: ASSHRRDSGRELF

V gene: TRBV9
clone size: .
J gene: TRBJ2-3
CDR3 protein: ASSVEDSGLTQY

V gene: TRBV12-3/TRBV12-4
clone size: .
J gene: TRBJ2-7
CDR3 protein: ASSLYRGREQY

V gene: TRBV28
clone size: .
J gene: TRBJ2-5
CDR3 protein: ASRRQGAETQY

V gene: TRBV7-9
clone size: .
J gene: TRBJ2-7
CDR3 protein: ASSLGTGTYEQY

V gene: TRBV7-6
clone size: once
J gene: TRBJ1-1
CDR3 protein: ASSLAGQDMNTEAF

V gene: TRBV14
clone size: few
J gene: TRBJ2-5
CDR3 protein: ASSQSGDNKRTQY

V gene: TRBV6-2/TRBV6-3
clone size: .
J gene: TRBJ2-7
CDR3 protein: ASSYPVVWGQASYEQY

V gene: TRBV7-2
clone size: .
J gene: TRBJ2-1
CDR3 protein: ASSFGTLSEQF

V gene: TRBV13
clone size: .
J gene: TRBJ2-7
CDR3 protein: ASSVRGQGAAGREQY

V gene: TRBV28
clone size: .
J gene: TRBJ1-1
CDR3 protein: ASSFFPGGDDTEAF

V gene: TRBV19
clone size: .
J gene: TRBJ1-5
CDR3 protein: ASSILNQPQH

V gene: TRBV12-3/TRBV12-4
clone size: few
J gene: TRBJ1-1
CDR3 protein: ASSLAMNTEAF

V gene: TRBV5-4
clone size: .
J gene: TRBJ2-1
CDR3 protein: ALGQFSSYNEQF

V gene: TRBV27
clone size: .
J gene: TRBJ1-1
CDR3 protein: ASRLGQGNTEAF

V gene: TRBV12-1
clone size: once
J gene: TRBJ2-7
CDR3 protein: ASSLGDRAYEQY

V gene: TRBV28
clone size: .
J gene: TRBJ2-7
CDR3 protein: ASSLGWQGGEQY

V gene: TRBV5-1
clone size: .
J gene: TRBJ2-5
CDR3 protein: ASSGTGSQETQY

V gene: TRBV10-1
clone size: .
J gene: TRBJ2-1
CDR3 protein: ASSQSGPGLAGLSSYNEQF

V gene: TRBV6-5
clone size: .
J gene: TRBJ2-1
CDR3 protein: ALSRAQGNEQF

V gene: TRBV5-6
clone size: .
J gene: TRBJ2-1
CDR3 protein: ASSFDPGLAVYNEQF

V gene: TRBV27
clone size: .
J gene: TRBJ1-1
CDR3 protein: ASSQSLLSPGTEAF

V gene: TRBV9
clone size: .
J gene: TRBJ1-1
CDR3 protein: ASSVAGQTNTEAF

V gene: TRBV19
clone size: .
J gene: TRBJ2-2
CDR3 protein: ASSPSGLAAWGNTGELF

V gene: TRBV6-1
clone size: .
J gene: TRBJ2-3
CDR3 protein: ASSEGTGGPDTQY

V gene: TRBV27
clone size: .
J gene: TRBJ2-1
CDR3 protein: ASSSGTGRINEQF

V gene: TRBV19
clone size: .
J gene: TRBJ1-5
CDR3 protein: ASSSGQGAVNQPQH

V gene: TRBV29-1
clone size: few
J gene: TRBJ1-5
CDR3 protein: SVENWDSPNQPQH

V gene: TRBV4-1
clone size: .
J gene: TRBJ2-1
CDR3 protein: ASSQGRRTGQNNEQF

V gene: TRBV19
clone size: .
J gene: TRBJ2-1
CDR3 protein: ASRDRGYNEQF

V gene: TRBV7-3
clone size: .
J gene: TRBJ1-1
CDR3 protein: ASSQSVGTEAF

V gene: TRBV5-8
clone size: .
J gene: TRBJ2-7
CDR3 protein: ASSLAWTSGTTYEQY

V gene: TRBV10-3
clone size: once
J gene: TRBJ2-1
CDR3 protein: AIRRRGELRNEQF

V gene: TRBV30
clone size: .
J gene: TRBJ1-2
CDR3 protein: AWVPGQGIGYT

V gene: TRBV11-2
clone size: .
J gene: TRBJ2-1
CDR3 protein: ASSLVSHNEQF

V gene: TRBV7-9
clone size: once
J gene: TRBJ1-1
CDR3 protein: ASSPWTGRTEAF

V gene: TRBV5-4
clone size: .
J gene: TRBJ1-1
CDR3 protein: ASSLAGAANTEAF

V gene: TRBV28
clone size: .
J gene: TRBJ2-7
CDR3 protein: ASRGTGDPTYEQY

V gene: TRBV9
clone size: .
J gene: TRBJ1-3
CDR3 protein: ASSAFTSAGITSGNTIY

V gene: TRBV28
clone size: .
J gene: TRBJ1-2
CDR3 protein: ASSLTTGGYT

V gene: TRBV6-4
clone size: .
J gene: TRBJ2-1
CDR3 protein: ASSRDRGYEQF

V gene: TRBV7-8
clone size: .
J gene: TRBJ2-7
CDR3 protein: ASTGLAVYEQY

V gene: TRBV28
clone size: .
J gene: TRBJ1-1
CDR3 protein: ASSPLYEAF

V gene: TRBV9
clone size: once
J gene: TRBJ2-2
CDR3 protein: ASSPAGLAPTGELF

V gene: TRBV24-1
clone size: .
J gene: TRBJ2-3
CDR3 protein: ATSGDMDTQY

V gene: TRBV14
clone size: .
J gene: TRBJ2-7
CDR3 protein: ASSQDEVSGSVSYEQY

V gene: TRBV5-1
clone size: .
J gene: TRBJ1-1
CDR3 protein: ASSFGGATEAF

V gene: TRBV11-2
clone size: .
J gene: TRBJ1-2
CDR3 protein: ASSLVPGALTYGYT

V gene: TRBV27
clone size: .
J gene: TRBJ2-3
CDR3 protein: ASSLRDTQY

V gene: TRBV14
clone size: .
J gene: TRBJ1-1
CDR3 protein: ASSPEFNTEAF

V gene: TRBV2
clone size: .
J gene: TRBJ1-2
CDR3 protein: ASRDRNYGYT